These 3 T cell receptor beta chains share one sample of origin, sequenced in a study of shared clonotypes between healthy human individuals. The method was immunoSEQ multiplex PCR; TCRdb's version includes in-frame clones alone and lacks a portion of them. The repertoire consists of over 2 million clones, with less than 95% occurring once and the leading ten covering approximately 0.41%. Source material: naive CD4+ T cells from PBMCs. Subset indicated: CD45RA+ positively selected. Source of these receptors: a man between 18 and 35 years old in good health. Some clones in this sample may be carry-over from other donors' samples.

Concerning this clone: Different DNA sequences within this sample yield the same CDR3. This sequence joins TRBV7-2 and TRBJ2-7; D might be TRBD1 (6 bases). Trimming left V 1 base short and J 4 bases short, with 8 bases between. This CDR3 has 13 amino acids. Germline CDR1 reads SGHTA; CDR2 reads FQGNSA. CDR3 DNA: TGTGCCAGCAGCTTAGACAGGGCTTACGAGCAGTACTTC. Protein sequence: CASSLDRAYEQYF.

This sequence joins TRBV19 and TRBJ2-7, with 8 bases aligning to TRBD1. The CDR3 has 13 residues. Looked up from germline, CDR1 is LNHDA and CDR2 is SQIVND (reference sequence). V lost 4 bases to trimming and J lost 7 bases; unmatched junction nucleotides: 6. CDR3 sequence reads: CASSTQGAAEQYF. The CDR3 bases are TGTGCCAGTAGTACCCAGGGGGCGGCGGAGCAGTACTTC.

The rearrangement joins TRBV7-9 to TRBJ2-2; 10 bases agree with TRBD2. The CDR3 has 19 residues. Germline CDR1 reads SEHNR; CDR2 reads FQNEAQ (reference sequence). J lost 5 bases, V lost 5 bases, and 17 bases had no gene match. The CDR3: CASSQRTLAGAEGTGELFF. The CDR3, as DNA: TGTGCCAGCAGCCAAAGAACCCTAGCGGGGGCTGAGGGGACCGGGGAGCTGTTTTTT.